A selection of T cell receptor beta chains follows, all from one sample in a study of blood T cell repertoires in COVID-19. Using immunoSEQ multiplex PCR, the repertoire was profiled, and TCRdb retains in-frame clones only, with some absent. The repertoire consists of about 300,000 clones, with approximately 88% occurring once and the leading ten covering approximately 5%. Sequenced material: PBMCs or T cells enriched from blood (not recorded which). These TCRs come from a man aged 55-75 years who had recovered from COVID-19. Both conserved end residues are part of each CDR3. The order of the fields is D gene, J gene, V gene, clone size, CDR3 DNA, CDR3 protein. D genes are given only for firm matches. Clone size, where shown, is once, few, many, or a class for clones that have expanded.

D gene: TRBD1
J gene: TRBJ1-2
V gene: TRBV7-9
clone size: -
CDR3 DNA: TGTGCCAGCAGCCTCCTACAGGGGGATTCCGGCTACACCTTC
CDR3 protein: CASSLLQGDSGYTF

D gene: TRBD1
J gene: TRBJ2-7
V gene: TRBV5-1
clone size: once
CDR3 DNA: TGCGCCAGCAGCTCCAGGGGGTCACAGGGGGCGTCCTACGAGCAGTACTTC
CDR3 protein: CASSSRGSQGASYEQYF

D gene: TRBD2
J gene: TRBJ2-7
V gene: TRBV3-1/TRBV3-2
clone size: -
CDR3 DNA: TGTGCCAGCAGGCCCGGACTAGCGGGAATTAAGCAGTACTTC
CDR3 protein: CASRPGLAGIKQYF

D gene: TRBD2
J gene: TRBJ2-7
V gene: TRBV9
clone size: -
CDR3 DNA: TGTGCCAGCACCCCGGGACTAGCGGGCAACGAGCAGTACTTC
CDR3 protein: CASTPGLAGNEQYF

D gene: -
J gene: TRBJ2-3
V gene: TRBV19
clone size: once
CDR3 DNA: TGTGCCAGTAGTATAGATGTAGCAGGGTTTGGTACAGATACGCAGTATTTT
CDR3 protein: CASSIDVAGFGTDTQYF

D gene: TRBD2
J gene: TRBJ2-5
V gene: TRBV5-8
clone size: -
CDR3 DNA: TGTGCCAGCAGCATAGGGACTAGCGGGAGGGAGACCCAGTACTTC
CDR3 protein: CASSIGTSGRETQYF

D gene: TRBD2
J gene: TRBJ2-7
V gene: TRBV3-1/TRBV3-2
clone size: -
CDR3 DNA: TGTGCCAGTCTAGCGGGAGGAACCTACGAGCAGTACTTC
CDR3 protein: CASLAGGTYEQYF

D gene: TRBD2
J gene: TRBJ2-1
V gene: TRBV15
clone size: few
CDR3 DNA: TGTGCCACCAGCAGAGTCGCGGGAGGCATCTACAATGAGCAGTTCTTC
CDR3 protein: CATSRVAGGIYNEQFF

D gene: TRBD2
J gene: TRBJ2-5
V gene: TRBV9
clone size: -
CDR3 DNA: TGTGCCAGCAGCGCTTTAGCGGGAGGGAGACAAGAGACCCAGTACTTC
CDR3 protein: CASSALAGGRQETQYF

D gene: TRBD2
J gene: TRBJ2-1
V gene: TRBV5-1
clone size: -
CDR3 DNA: TGCGCCAGCAGCTTGGGGGCGGGAGGGCCCGGTGAGCAGTTCTTC
CDR3 protein: CASSLGAGGPGEQFF

D gene: TRBD1
J gene: TRBJ1-2
V gene: TRBV10-3
clone size: few
CDR3 DNA: TGTGCCATCAGTGCCTTTGACAGGGTAGAGATTGGCTACACCTTC
CDR3 protein: CAISAFDRVEIGYTF

D gene: TRBD2
J gene: TRBJ2-1
V gene: TRBV3-1/TRBV3-2
clone size: -
CDR3 DNA: TGTGCCAGCAGCCCTAGCGGAACCTCCTACAATGAGCAGTTCTTC
CDR3 protein: CASSPSGTSYNEQFF

D gene: -
J gene: TRBJ2-4
V gene: TRBV5-6
clone size: -
CDR3 DNA: TGTGCCAGCAGCTCCCCAGGTGAAGGAAACATTCAGTACTTC
CDR3 protein: CASSSPGEGNIQYF

D gene: TRBD2
J gene: TRBJ2-7
V gene: TRBV6-5
clone size: -
CDR3 DNA: TGTGCCAGCAGTTACAGTACTAGCGGTACCTACGAGCAGTACTTC
CDR3 protein: CASSYSTSGTYEQYF

D gene: TRBD2
J gene: TRBJ2-1
V gene: TRBV5-1
clone size: -
CDR3 DNA: TGCGCCAGCAGCTTTTCCCCCACTACTAGCGGCCCCTACAATGAGCAGTTCTTC
CDR3 protein: CASSFSPTTSGPYNEQFF

D gene: -
J gene: TRBJ1-1
V gene: TRBV28
clone size: -
CDR3 DNA: TGTGCCAGCAGCTCAGAACAGGGATTTACTGAAGCTTTCTTT
CDR3 protein: CASSSEQGFTEAFF

D gene: -
J gene: TRBJ1-3
V gene: TRBV6-6
clone size: -
CDR3 DNA: TGTGCCAGCCAAGTAGTGGCTGGAAACACCATATATTTT
CDR3 protein: CASQVVAGNTIYF

D gene: -
J gene: TRBJ1-6
V gene: TRBV6-5
clone size: once
CDR3 DNA: TGTGCCAGCAGTTACTCGGGTGTGGGGGGTAATTCACCCCTCCACTTT
CDR3 protein: CASSYSGVGGNSPLHF

D gene: -
J gene: TRBJ1-5
V gene: TRBV9
clone size: -
CDR3 DNA: TGTGCCAGCAGCGAACGAGCGGGGAGCGGTCAGCCCCAGCATTTT
CDR3 protein: CASSERAGSGQPQHF

D gene: TRBD1
J gene: TRBJ2-7
V gene: TRBV5-4
clone size: -
CDR3 DNA: TGTGCCAGCAGCCCCTTCCCGGGACAGGGGGCCCTCGAGCAGTACTTC
CDR3 protein: CASSPFPGQGALEQYF

D gene: TRBD2
J gene: TRBJ2-2
V gene: TRBV3-1/TRBV3-2
clone size: once
CDR3 DNA: TGTGCCAGCAGCCAGGGGACTAGCGGGTCCAACACCGGGGAGCTGTTTTTT
CDR3 protein: CASSQGTSGSNTGELFF

D gene: -
J gene: TRBJ1-5
V gene: TRBV30
clone size: -
CDR3 DNA: TGTGCCTGGAGTGAGGGGATAAGCAATCAGCCCCAGCATTTT
CDR3 protein: CAWSEGISNQPQHF

D gene: -
J gene: TRBJ2-7
V gene: TRBV27
clone size: -
CDR3 DNA: TGTGCCACCCAACACGGTGACAGACCCTACGAGCAGTACTTC
CDR3 protein: CATQHGDRPYEQYF

D gene: -
J gene: TRBJ2-1
V gene: TRBV6-5
clone size: -
CDR3 DNA: TGTGCCAGCAGTTACGTGAGCTCCTACAATGAGCAGTTCTTC
CDR3 protein: CASSYVSSYNEQFF

D gene: TRBD2
J gene: TRBJ2-1
V gene: TRBV18
clone size: -
CDR3 DNA: TGTGCCAGCTCACCACGAACTAGCGGGAGTGAGCAGTTCTTC
CDR3 protein: CASSPRTSGSEQFF

D gene: -
J gene: TRBJ1-5
V gene: TRBV2
clone size: once
CDR3 DNA: TGTGCCAGCAGTAGACAGAATAGCAATCAGCCCCAGCATTTT
CDR3 protein: CASSRQNSNQPQHF

D gene: -
J gene: TRBJ1-1
V gene: TRBV6-6
clone size: -
CDR3 DNA: TGTGCCAGCTCCCGAGGGGGGGAGAACACTGAAGCTTTCTTT
CDR3 protein: CASSRGGENTEAFF

D gene: TRBD2
J gene: TRBJ2-2
V gene: TRBV3-1/TRBV3-2
clone size: -
CDR3 DNA: TGTGCCAGCAGCCCCACTAGCGGCTTGGGCACCGGGGAGCTGTTTTTT
CDR3 protein: CASSPTSGLGTGELFF

D gene: TRBD2
J gene: TRBJ2-1
V gene: TRBV28
clone size: few
CDR3 DNA: TGTGCCAGCAGCGGGACTAGCGGGTTTTTGGATGAGCAGTTCTTC
CDR3 protein: CASSGTSGFLDEQFF

D gene: -
J gene: TRBJ2-7
V gene: TRBV6-5
clone size: -
CDR3 DNA: TGTGCCAGCAGCCCCCCAGGGAGGAACGAGCAGTACTTC
CDR3 protein: CASSPPGRNEQYF

D gene: -
J gene: TRBJ2-3
V gene: TRBV24-1
clone size: -
CDR3 DNA: TGTGCCACCAGTGACACCAGAACAGCTAGCACAGATACGCAGTATTTT
CDR3 protein: CATSDTRTASTDTQYF

D gene: TRBD1
J gene: TRBJ1-5
V gene: TRBV28
clone size: -
CDR3 DNA: TGTGCCAGCAGGCTGGGGACAGTGGGGAGCAATCAGCCCCAGCATTTT
CDR3 protein: CASRLGTVGSNQPQHF

D gene: TRBD1
J gene: TRBJ2-7
V gene: TRBV29-1
clone size: -
CDR3 DNA: TGCAGCGCTAGGACAGGGACAGCCTACGAGCAGTACTTC
CDR3 protein: CSARTGTAYEQYF

D gene: -
J gene: TRBJ1-6
V gene: TRBV28
clone size: -
CDR3 DNA: TGTGCCAGCAGTCCCCCAACCTATAATTCACCCCTCCACTTT
CDR3 protein: CASSPPTYNSPLHF

D gene: -
J gene: TRBJ1-5
V gene: TRBV18
clone size: -
CDR3 DNA: TGTGCCAGCTCACCAGCGGGGAATCAGCCCCAGCATTTT
CDR3 protein: CASSPAGNQPQHF